The 16 T cell receptor beta chains reported below all come from one sample, sequenced in a study of T cell repertoires in cytomegalovirus infection. TCRdb redid the calling of the reads with MiXCR, one entry per CDR3 protein. The repertoire holds 150,000 to 200,000 distinct CDR3 sequences, with 28% as singletons. Specimen: PBMCs. These receptors all come from a human donor in good health (CMV status not recorded). Some clones in this sample may be carry-over from other donors' samples.

The J gene is TRBJ2-7, the V gene TRBV6-2 or TRBV6-3; D uncertain. Trimming shortened V by 3 bases and J by 2 bases, and 5 bases separated the two germline ends. Germline V CDR1 and CDR2: MNHEY, SVGEGT. The CDR3 has 12 amino acids. The CDR3 DNA reads as TGTGCCAGCAGTTATTATGCCTACGAGCAGTACTTC. Its protein product is CASSYYAYEQYF.

This clonotype has at least ten counts. The chain uses TRBV7-2 and TRBJ1-3; the D is unclear. Trimming removed 5 bases at V and 9 bases at J, with 17 bases between. There are 14 residues in the CDR3. The germline V gene encodes CDR1 SGHTA and CDR2 FQGNSA. The CDR3 is CASSPMGFYGTIYF. The CDR3 coding sequence is TGTGCCAGCAGCCCAATGGGATTCTACGGCACCATATATTTT.

This clonotype was seen a handful of times. A read error may produce the germline difference seen at one junction end. The V call is TRBV19, the J call TRBJ1-4; possible D gene TRBD1, 6 bases. The CDR3 has 11 amino acids. Germline V gene data show CDR1 as LNHDA and CDR2 as SQIVND (reference sequence). In DNA, the CDR3 is TGCCGGAGGGGGGAAGAAGAAAAACTGTTTTTT. The encoded protein is CRRGEEEKLFF.

In the case of this clonotype: A much more abundant neighbour one base away suggests this may be a read error. This rearrangement joins TRBV20-1 to TRBJ2-2; 7 bases align to TRBD1. Germline values: CDR1 DFQATT, CDR2 SNEGSKA (reference sequence). The CDR3 spans 14 residues. The chain's CDR3 is CNARDSDYTGELFF. The CDR3 DNA reads TGCAATGCTCGGGACAGCGACTACACCGGGGAGCTGTTTTTT.

This clonotype was recorded a few times. This rearrangement joins TRBV20-1 to TRBJ2-6; either TRBD1 or TRBD2 may supply D (5 bases each). Germline V gene sequence: CDR1 DFQATT, CDR2 SNEGSKA (reference sequence). This CDR3 is 16 amino acids long. V shed 3 bases and J shed 0 bases, with 12 bases lying between them. The chain's CDR3 is CSASGDGFSGANVLTF. In DNA, the CDR3 is TGCAGTGCTAGTGGGGACGGATTCTCTGGGGCCAACGTCCTGACTTTC.

This clonotype was counted between two and nine times. The chain recombines TRBV7-3 with TRBJ1-2, with TRBD1 matching 9 bases. CDR3 length equals 16 residues. CDR1 and CDR2 (germline): SGHTA, FQGTGA. The ends lost 5 bases at V and 3 bases at J; junction bases unmatched: 10. The DNA of the CDR3 is TGTGCCAGCAGCAAACAGGGGGCGGAAGGTTACTATGGCTACACCTTC. This translates into CASSKQGAEGYYGYTF.

The chain joins TRBV20-1 to TRBJ2-5; TRBD1 aligns across 8 bases. This CDR3 region has 13 residues. Germline CDR1 is DFQATT and CDR2 is SNEGSKA (reference sequence). With V trimmed by 6 bases and J by 3 bases, 6 bases remained unmatched. The CDR3: CSAEKQGEETQYF. The CDR3 region has the DNA TGCAGTGCCGAAAAACAGGGGGAAGAGACCCAGTACTTC.

This clonotype was seen a few times. V is TRBV7-3 and J is TRBJ1-6; no definite D call. The CDR3 covers 14 residues. Germline values: CDR1 SGHTA, CDR2 FQGTGA. V lost 4 bases and J 10 bases, leaving 14 bases between the germline ends. Here the CDR3 DNA reads TGTGCCAGCAGCTCCGGGATTCGGCAGTCACCCCTCCACTTT. Its translation: CASSSGIRQSPLHF.

The V call is TRBV10-3, the J call TRBJ1-1; D is ambiguous. CDR1 and CDR2 (germline): ENHRY, SYGVKD. Trimming left V 6 bases short and J 6 bases short, with 8 bases between. The CDR3 extends over 11 amino acids. For the CDR3, the DNA is TGTGCCATCAGCCCAGGATCTGAAGCTTTCTTT. This encodes CAISPGSEAFF.

The table lists this clonotype with a few counts. This chain links TRBV19 with TRBJ2-1, with TRBD1 identical over 9 bases. From germline, CDR1 is LNHDA and CDR2 SQIVND (reference sequence). The CDR3 is made up of 15 amino acids. V dropped 5 bases and J dropped 6; count of bases not matched to a gene: 8. The CDR3 coding sequence is TGTGCCAGTAGTTTACAGGGGGCGTTTAGCAATGAGCAGTTCTTC. It codes for CASSLQGAFSNEQFF.

The V and J genes are TRBV7-2 and TRBJ2-5; D uncertain. V lost 1 base, J lost 2 bases, and 11 bases lay in between. In germline, CDR1 is SGHTA, CDR2 FQGNSA. The CDR3 loop spans 15 amino acids. The CDR3 reads CASSLDQRRQETQYF. The CDR3 DNA follows: TGTGCCAGCAGCTTAGACCAGAGACGACAAGAGACCCAGTACTTC. The full variable domain, rest sourced from reference TRBV7-2 and TRBJ2-5, is GAGVSQSPSNKVTEKGKDVELRCDPISGHTALYWYRQSLGQGLEFLIYFQGNSAPDKSGLPSDRFSAERTGGSVSTLTIQRTQQEDSAVYLCASSLDQRRQETQYFGPGTRLLVL.

This clonotype was counted at least ten times. This rearrangement joins TRBV7-8 to TRBJ2-5; 7 nucleotides line up with TRBD2. Germline assignment: CDR1 SGHVS and CDR2 FQNEAQ. The CDR3 sequence is 15 residues long. J lost 5 bases, V lost 3 bases, and 9 bases had no gene match. DNA of the CDR3: TGTGCCAGCAGCTTGGGTGGGGGGGTATTGGAGACCCAGTACTTC. This sequence encodes CASSLGGGVLETQYF.

The V gene is TRBV29-1, the J gene TRBJ2-7; D is possibly TRBD1 or TRBD2 (6 bases each). Germline loops: CDR1 SQVTM, CDR2 ANQGSEA. V lost 5 bases and J lost 2, with 13 bases in between. This CDR3 contains 13 residues. DNA for the CDR3: TGCAGCGTTCGGCGGGACATCGCCTACGAGCAGTACTTC. Translation gives CSVRRDIAYEQYF.

This sequence joins TRBV12-5 and TRBJ2-7, with no clear D. V shed 0 bases and J shed 3 bases, with 9 bases lying between them. Germline V lookup: CDR1 LGHNT, CDR2 FRNRAP. The CDR3 spans 14 residues. This CDR3 reads CASGLVGAIYEQYF. In DNA, the CDR3 is TGTGCTAGTGGTTTGGTAGGCGCCATCTACGAGCAGTACTTC.

For this clonotype: Compared with germline, one end of the junction differs, possibly owing to a read error. DNA for the CDR3: TGTGCCAGCAGCGTGGACAGGGACTATGTCTACACCTTC. As protein: CASSVDRDYVYTF. This sequence joins TRBV6-6 and TRBJ1-2, with 8 bases fitting TRBD1. The CDR3 is made up of 13 amino acids. In germline, CDR1 is MNHNY, CDR2 SVGAGI (reference sequence).

The rearrangement joins TRBV20-1 to TRBJ1-1; D may be TRBD1 (5 bases). This CDR3 has 15 amino acids. Trimming removed 5 bases from V and 0 bases from J, with 16 bases in between. Germline CDR1 reads DFQATT; CDR2 reads SNEGSKA (reference sequence). The chain's CDR3 is CSARSSAGLNTEAFF. CDR3 nucleotides: TGCAGTGCTCGCTCGTCTGCGGGACTGAACACTGAAGCTTTCTTT.